This record concerns one T cell receptor (beta chain) sequence. Its antigen remains unknown. Germline trimming cut 4 bases from V and 1 base from J; bases unmatched to any gene: 12. This CDR3 has 17 amino acids. CDR1 and CDR2 (germline): SGHKS, YYEKEE (reference sequence). This entry belongs to a study of blood T cells in healthy people across ages. Study-wide results and caveats: Expanded clonotype changes were possibly confounded by unknown donor CMV status. Comparison with aged donors showed that long-lived donors had more naive CD4+ cells and higher diversity.

A J-beta primer mix and a sample-barcoded 5' primer were used in a second PCR of roughly 6 to 12 cycles. Tags on each cDNA molecule came from a template-switch adaptor with 12 random nucleotides. TCRdb itself ran the 5' RACE reads through MiXCR, one entry per CDR3 protein. The sample records about 690,000 distinct CDR3 sequences, around 43% being singletons. Sequencing input: blood. This TCR came from an elderly man in good health. This chain joins TRBV5-5 and TRBJ2-5; 8 bases match TRBD1. The CDR3 DNA reads TGTGCCAGCAGCGCCCAGGGGGCACGCCCTACCCAAGAGACCCAGTACTTC. It encodes CASSAQGARPTQETQYF.